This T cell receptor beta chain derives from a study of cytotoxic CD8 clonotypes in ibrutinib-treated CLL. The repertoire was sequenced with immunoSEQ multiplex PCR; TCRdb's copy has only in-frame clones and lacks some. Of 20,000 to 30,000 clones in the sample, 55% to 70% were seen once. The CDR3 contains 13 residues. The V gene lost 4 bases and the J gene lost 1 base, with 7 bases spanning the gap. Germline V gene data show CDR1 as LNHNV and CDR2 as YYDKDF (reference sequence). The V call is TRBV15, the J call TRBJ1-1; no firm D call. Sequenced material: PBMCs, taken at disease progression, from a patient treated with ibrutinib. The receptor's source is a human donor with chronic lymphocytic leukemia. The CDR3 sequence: CATSTYTNTEAFF. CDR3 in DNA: TGTGCCACCAGCACCTACACGAACACTGAAGCTTTCTTT.